What follows describes a single TCR beta chain. The antigen is unknown. This record comes from a study of T cells in narcolepsy. Study-wide results and caveats: Reportedly, autoreactive clonotypes were serially detected in patients' blood but not controls'. In some patient and control memory CD4+ samples, autoreactive clones were absent. Same-patient CSF and blood CD4+ T cell clonotypes included HCRT-specific and TRIB2-specific autoreactive ones.

The data were produced by immunoSEQ multiplex PCR, yet TCRdb's version contains in-frame clones alone and is incomplete. The sample comprises around 30,000 clones, 79% of which are singletons, and roughly 4% rests with the top ten. CDR1 MNHEY and CDR2 SMNVEV come from the germline V gene (reference sequence). The CDR3 is 16 amino acids. V shed 5 bases and J shed 2 bases, with 16 bases lying between them. The clonotype was recovered from a human donor in good health. This chain joins TRBV27 and TRBJ1-5; D perhaps matches TRBD1 (6 bases). Source material: memory (CD45RA-) CD4+ T cells from blood. CDR3 region: CASSVTGSWGNQPQHF. CDR3 bases: TGTGCCAGCAGTGTCACAGGGAGCTGGGGCAATCAGCCCCAGCATTTT.